This entry describes one T cell receptor (beta chain). Its antigen is undetermined. Germline and junction disagree at one end, which may indicate a read error. This sample was taken from a study of CD8+CD57+ T cells in acquired aplastic anemia. About the study: Sorted CD4+ and CD8+ cells yielded DNA averaging around 3.2 ug.

The CDR3 totals 14 residues. In germline, CDR1 is SGHTA, CDR2 FQGTGA. The template used for profiling TCR beta VDJ and CDR3 was genomic DNA. Each CDR3 protein gets one entry after TCRdb re-called the reads with MiXCR. The sample lists hundreds of thousands of distinct CDR3 sequences, 55% to 70% occurring once. Study results and limitations: Shared by patients and controls, approximately 28 CD8+ CDR3s were abundant in patients.

This TCR was sampled from a human donor in good health, serving as a control. Sequenced: sorted CD4+, CD8+, or CD8+CD57+ T cells (not recorded which) from PBMCs. V usage is TRBV7-3 and J usage is TRBJ1-5; tentative D call: TRBD1 (5 bases). CDR3 region: CASSFGGNSQTQHF. CDR3 DNA: TGTGCCAGCAGCTTCGGGGGAAACAGTCAGACCCAGCATTTT.